Below, 8 T cell receptor beta chains from the same sample are listed, as sequenced in a study of PD-1 blockade in classical Hodgkin lymphoma. All trial patients relapsed after autologous stem cell transplantation. The data were produced by immunoSEQ multiplex PCR, yet TCRdb's version contains in-frame clones alone and is incomplete. The data hold 20,000 to 30,000 clones, with about 86% observed a single time. This specimen was peripheral blood mononuclear cells (PBMCs), taken before the second cycle of nivolumab. These receptors were obtained from a human donor with classical Hodgkin lymphoma.

The chain is built from TRBV28 and TRBJ2-1; TRBD2 matches 9 bases. The germline gives CDR1 MDHEN, CDR2 SYDVKM. The CDR3 is 15 amino acids. V lost 4 bases to trimming and J lost 7 bases; unmatched junction nucleotides: 8. Here the CDR3 DNA reads TGTGCCAGCAGTTCGGGGACTAGCTTTAGGAATGAGCAGTTCTTC. It yields the protein CASSSGTSFRNEQFF.

A few counts support this clone. The J gene is TRBJ2-1, the V gene TRBV30; D gene ambiguous. The CDR3 sequence is 16 residues long. The V gene lost 0 bases and the J gene lost 0 bases, with 12 bases spanning the gap. Germline values: CDR1 GTSNPN, CDR2 SVGIG (reference sequence). CDR3 bases: TGTGCCTGGAGTGTACCGGTGCTTAGCTCCTACAATGAGCAGTTCTTC. Translation gives CAWSVPVLSSYNEQFF.

The chain employs TRBV7-3 and TRBJ2-2; D is possibly TRBD2 (5 bases). The V gene's germline CDR1 is SGHTA and CDR2 FQGTGA. Between the trimmed V and J ends, which lost 6 bases and 3 bases, there was a span of 23 bases. There are 18 residues in the CDR3. In nucleotides, the CDR3 is TGTGCCAGCAGTGATCCACAGTTAGGAGGCGTCGACACCGGGGAGCTGTTTTTT. The encoded protein is CASSDPQLGGVDTGELFF.

The V gene is TRBV7-9, the J gene TRBJ2-1; a possible D gene is TRBD1 (6 bases). The germline V gene encodes CDR1 SEHNR and CDR2 FQNEAQ (reference sequence). V was clipped by 5 bases and J by 5 bases, with 19 bases between them. The CDR3 extends over 16 amino acids. The CDR3 nucleotides read TGTGCCAGCAGCCACCGGACAGTCTCCTTCGACAATGAGCAGTTCTTC. As protein: CASSHRTVSFDNEQFF.

This clone occurred a few times. The V call is TRBV7-6, the J call TRBJ2-2, with D perhaps matching TRBD1 (7 bases). Germline V gene sequence: CDR1 SGHVS, CDR2 FNYEAQ. Trimming removed 1 base at V and 5 bases at J, with 14 bases between. This CDR3 region has 16 residues. In nucleotides, the CDR3 is TGTGCCAGCAGCTTAGGGTGGCCAGGGGGGACCGGGGAGCTGTTTTTT. This translates into CASSLGWPGGTGELFF. Full variable domain (missing parts from reference TRBV7-6 and TRBJ2-2): GAGVSQSPRYKVTKRGQDVALRCDPISGHVSLYWYRQALGQGPEFLTYFNYEAQQDKSGLPNDRFSAERPEGSISTLTIQRTEQRDSAMYRCASSLGWPGGTGELFFGEGSRLTVL.

The V and J genes are TRBV6-1 and TRBJ1-2; 8 bases match TRBD1. CDR1 and CDR2 from the germline V gene are MNHNS and SASEGT. V lost 3 bases, J lost 5 bases, and 17 bases stayed unmatched. This CDR3 is built from 18 residues. This CDR3 reads CASSEGGGQGPLWYGYTF. CDR3 nucleotide sequence: TGTGCCAGCAGTGAGGGGGGAGGACAGGGCCCTCTATGGTATGGCTACACCTTC.

V and J are TRBV18 and TRBJ1-3; D ambiguous. The CDR3 consists of 14 residues. Trimming shortened V by 5 bases and J by 0 bases, and 8 bases separated the two germline ends. Germline assignment: CDR1 KGHSH and CDR2 LQKENI. The CDR3 sequence is CASSAAYSGNTIYF. CDR3 bases: TGTGCCAGCTCAGCCGCCTACTCTGGAAACACCATATATTTT.

This CDR3 is CASSRGTGNYGYTF. The CDR3 bases are TGTGCCAGCAGTAGGGGGACAGGGAACTATGGCTACACCTTC. The rearrangement links TRBV27 to TRBJ1-2, with TRBD1 matching over 9 bases. The V and J ends lost 5 bases and 2 bases, in that order; junction bases with no gene match: 3. The CDR3 loop spans 14 amino acids. Germline V CDR1 and CDR2: MNHEY, SMNVEV (reference sequence).